The clone carrying this T cell receptor (beta chain) was observed a single time. Its specificity is unknown. This entry is derived from a study of OX40 agonist ivuxolimab in advanced cancers. Study observations and caveats: Expanded clones were, on average, more numerous in CD8+ T cells than in CD4+. Antigen specificity of clonally expanded peripheral T cells was not established. CD4+ and CD8+ blood T cells expanded clonally by week 6 at 0.1 to 3.0 mg/kg.

Blood samples were obtained at baseline, cycle 4 day 1, and cycle 7 day 1. The V end lost 0 bases, the J end lost 3 bases, and 7 bases lay between the germline ends. CDR1 SGHRS and CDR2 YFSETQ come from the germline V gene. The CDR3 extends over 13 amino acids. Clones were sequenced by immunoSEQ multiplex PCR, and TCRdb holds only the in-frame ones, with some missing. The data show 50,000 to 65,000 clones, 81% seen once. The receptor was derived from an adult with an advanced solid tumor such as melanoma, head and neck, liver or kidney cancer. The specimen was CD4+ or CD8+ T cells sorted from blood, collected in a trial of the OX40 agonist ivuxolimab. The chain carries TRBV5-1 and TRBJ2-7; D remains unclear. The CDR3 nucleotides are TGCGCCAGCAGCTTGGCAACAGACTACGAGCAGTACTTC. Its translation is CASSLATDYEQYF.